A single sample gave rise to the 11 T cell receptor beta chains below, sequenced in a study of human T cells and chemical hapten exposure. In TCRdb, the RACE reads were re-called with MiXCR into one record per CDR3 protein. The table has 150,000 to 200,000 distinct CDR3 sequences, roughly 15% seen once; the top ten hold 1.7%. Time point of the sample: patch test 1, 2 weeks after DPC sensitization. As for treatment: therapeutic diphenylcyclopropenone sensitization with weekly scalp DPC. The sequenced sample was whole blood, obtained in connection with sensitization to the hapten diphenylcyclopropenone (DPC). These receptors were taken from a woman aged 25 to 39 with alopecia areata. Some clones in this sample may be carry-over from other donors' samples.

The DNA of the CDR3 is TGTGCCAGTACGACCGGGACTAGTAACGGGGAGCTGTTTTTT. Translation gives CASTTGTSNGELFF. The V call is TRBV19, the J call TRBJ2-2, with TRBD2 matching over 8 bases. There are 14 residues in the CDR3. Per germline, CDR1 LNHDA and CDR2 SQIVND (reference sequence). V lost 7 bases and J lost 7; bases outside the gene matches: 8.

This clonotype appeared a few times. This chain links TRBV27 with TRBJ2-1; TRBD2 matches at 8 bases. The V and J ends lost 11 bases and 2 bases, in that order; junction bases with no gene match: 8. CDR1 MNHEY and CDR2 SMNVEV come from the germline V gene (reference sequence). CDR3 size: 14 residues. CDR3 protein: CASSVAGTYNEQFF. The CDR3 DNA reads TGTGCCTCATCAGTAGCGGGAACCTACAATGAGCAGTTCTTC.

The chain is built from TRBV28 and TRBJ2-7; the match to TRBD2 covers 13 bases. CDR1 and CDR2 from the germline V gene are MDHEN and SYDVKM. The CDR3 is 14 amino acids. The V and J ends lost 9 bases and 5 bases, in that order; junction bases with no gene match: 7. This CDR3 reads CASRTSGRTHEQYF. CDR3 nucleotide sequence: TGTGCCAGTCGGACTAGCGGGAGAACCCACGAGCAGTACTTC.

This chain uses TRBV10-1 with TRBJ2-1; the match to TRBD2 covers 12 bases. Germline CDR1 and CDR2: WNHNN and SYGVQD (reference sequence). Trimming took 5 bases from V and 2 from J; bases not matched to a gene: 1. CDR3 size: 15 residues. The CDR3 DNA reads TGCGCCAGCAGTAGACTAGCGGGAGCCTACAATGAGCAGTTCTTC. Its translation: CASSRLAGAYNEQFF.

This clonotype has just a few counts. The chain joins TRBV3-1 to TRBJ2-7; maybe TRBD1 (5 bases). The CDR3 runs 13 residues. Looked up from germline, CDR1 is LGHDT and CDR2 is YNNKEL (reference sequence). The V gene lost 4 bases and the J gene lost 6 bases, with 13 bases spanning the gap. CDR3 loop: CASSRSQGTEQYF. CDR3 in DNA: TGTGCCAGCAGCCGAAGTCAGGGAACCGAGCAGTACTTC.

The sample holds many counts of this clonotype. The rearrangement uses TRBV6-2 or TRBV6-3 and TRBJ1-2, with 8 bases fitting TRBD1. CDR3 size: 12 residues. V lost 6 bases to trimming and J lost 3 bases; unmatched junction nucleotides: 0. Germline values: CDR1 MNHEY, CDR2 SVGEGT. CDR3 DNA: TGTGCCAGCAGGGACAGGGACTATGGCTACACCTTC. It codes for CASRDRDYGYTF.

The rearrangement joins TRBV7-6 to TRBJ1-3; D unresolved. This CDR3 is built from 15 residues. The V gene's germline CDR1 is SGHVS and CDR2 FNYEAQ. V was trimmed by 5 bases and J by 0 bases, leaving 11 bases between them. The CDR3 DNA sequence: TGTGCCAGCAGCGCGACGGAGAGCTCTGGAAACACCATATATTTT. Encoded protein: CASSATESSGNTIYF.

V is TRBV2 and J is TRBJ1-2; weak D call: TRBD1 (5 bases). CDR1 and CDR2 (germline): SNHLY, FYNNEI. The CDR3 is 13 amino acids. Trimming took 2 bases from V and 8 from J, leaving 12 bases between them. The CDR3 here is CASSERGEEGYTF. For the CDR3, the DNA is TGTGCCAGCAGTGAAAGAGGGGAGGAAGGCTACACCTTC.

This clonotype was picked up many times. This rearrangement joins TRBV7-9 to TRBJ2-6; 8 nucleotides line up with TRBD2. Germline CDR1 is SEHNR and CDR2 is FQNEAQ (reference sequence). The CDR3 sequence is 17 residues long. Germline trimming cut 4 bases from V and 0 bases from J; bases unmatched to any gene: 5. CDR3 nucleotide sequence: TGTGCCAGCAGCTCCAACGCGGGGGGCTCTGGGGCCAACGTCCTGACTTTC. Its translation is CASSSNAGGSGANVLTF.

This clonotype appeared a few times. The chain combines TRBV11-3 with TRBJ2-1; TRBD1 matches 9 bases. This CDR3 has 14 residues. J was trimmed by 6 bases and V by 4 bases; bases with no gene match: 4. Germline V gene data show CDR1 as SGHNT and CDR2 as YENEEA. CDR3 amino acids: CASSSTGGANEQFF. In nucleotides, the CDR3 is TGTGCCAGCAGCTCGACAGGGGGGGCCAATGAGCAGTTCTTC.

In this sample, this clonotype turned up many times. At one end the junction does not follow the germline gene, possibly because of a read error. The gene calls are TRBV29-1 and TRBJ1-1; TRBD1 aligns across 10 bases. The germline gives CDR1 SQVTM, CDR2 ANQGSEA. The CDR3 extends over 14 amino acids. Here the CDR3 reads CSVEGGTGDTEAFF. The CDR3 DNA reads as TGCAGCGTAGAAGGTGGGACAGGGGACACTGAAGCTTTCTTT.